The TCR beta chain described here comes from a study of HIV-infected children after antiretroviral therapy interruption. This CDR3 is built from 14 residues. In germline, CDR1 is SNHLY, CDR2 FYNNEI. Deletions cut 4 bases from V and 9 bases from J, with 16 bases between. Stated treatment: PENTA 11 planned treatment interruption arm or continuous ART arm. The TCR library was built from RNA with a 3' RACE protocol and unique molecular identifiers. TCRdb analysed the 3' RACE reads with MiXCR anew, one entry per CDR3 protein. The sample lists about 89,000 distinct CDR3 sequences, less than 7% occurring once.

This sequence joins TRBV2 and TRBJ2-4; D gene ambiguous. The receptor's source is a pool of human donors with HIV. The sample consisted of CD45RA+ CD4+ T cells from PBMCs, pooled from several time points, taken from a donor given antiretroviral therapy, either interrupted or continuous. Subset denoted: naive CD4+ CD45RA+ CD45RO- T cells. The CDR3 nucleotides read TGTGCCAGCAGTGCGCAATCGACAAGTGGCATTCAGTACTTC. Protein: CASSAQSTSGIQYF.